This TCR beta chain was identified in a study of T cells in Graves' hyperthyroidism and ophthalmopathy. This clonotype was seen a handful of times. Its specificity is unknown. Study outcomes and limitations: From stable hyperthyroidism, ophthalmopathy was separated by a 13 V-J model.

What was amplified from RNA transcripts were TCR beta CDR3 regions. HTBI primers were the set used in a first-round RT-PCR of the TCR CDR3. TCRdb re-derived calls from the multiplex PCR reads in MiXCR, one entry per CDR3 protein. The sample consists of fewer than 900,000 distinct CDR3 sequences, under 20% of them appearing once. The receptor's source is a woman aged 50 to 65 with Graves' hyperthyroidism that later progressed to Graves' ophthalmopathy. Sequences were obtained from blood.

The CDR3 loop is CATSSLGALDNEQFF. The CDR3 DNA reads as TGTGCCACCAGCAGCTTAGGGGCGTTGGACAATGAGCAGTTCTTC. V usage is TRBV15 and J usage is TRBJ2-1; possibly TRBD1 for D (5 bases). CDR3 size: 15 residues. The V end lost 3 bases, the J end lost 5 bases, and 14 bases lay between the germline ends. Germline assignment: CDR1 LNHNV and CDR2 YYDKDF (reference sequence).